A single count supports the clone carrying this T cell receptor (beta chain). What it binds is unknown. The repertoire was sequenced with immunoSEQ multiplex PCR; TCRdb's copy has only in-frame clones and lacks some. The sample holds about 110,000 clones, 90% to 95% seen once. The sample is drawn from a study of T cell responses to AZD1222 COVID-19 vaccine. Study outcomes and limitations: Nearly half of spike-specific TCRs reportedly target variant regions that are unmutated in the B.1.351 and B.1.1.7 variants. Breadth and depth of Spike-specific TCRs rose after two AZD1222 doses. Of the AZD1222 recipients, only five to seven were seropositive at baseline.

This TCR was recovered from an adult in good health. This specimen was peripheral blood, taken on day 0 of AZD1222 vaccination.

CDR3 sequence: CASSNWGATEAFF. In DNA, the CDR3 is TGTGCCAGCAGCAATTGGGGGGCCACTGAAGCTTTCTTT. V and J are TRBV7-9 and TRBJ1-1; the D gene is possibly TRBD1 (6 bases). Deletions cut 5 bases from V and 4 bases from J, with 11 bases between. From germline, CDR1 is SEHNR and CDR2 FQNEAQ (reference sequence). The CDR3 totals 13 residues.